This TCR beta chain was sequenced during a study of T cells after yellow fever vaccination. Findings of the study overall: Peak timing came faster in the weaker secondary response, day 5 versus 15.

One entry per CDR3 protein, called by TCRdb with MiXCR from the 5' RACE reads. The sample has approximately 300,000 distinct CDR3 sequences, 7.5% to 9% seen once. CDR3 length: 17 amino acids. The ends were cut back, 1 base at V and 0 bases at J, with 12 bases in the middle. Germline CDR1 is SGHTA and CDR2 is FQGTGA. This clonotype was counted many times. Its antigen is unidentified. V and J are TRBV7-3 and TRBJ2-2; D remains unclear. The sample in question was PBMCs, obtained on the day of the first yellow fever vaccination. The sequence was obtained from a man aged 18 to 35 who received the YFV17D yellow fever vaccine. The CDR3 loop is CASSLISLGANTGELFF. In DNA, the CDR3 is TGTGCCAGCAGCTTAATTAGTTTGGGCGCGAACACCGGGGAGCTGTTTTTT.